Shown below are 25 T cell receptor beta chains from a single sample sequenced in a study of vaccination effects on CD4 cells after COVID-19. Method: immunoSEQ multiplex PCR; TCRdb's copy keeps in-frame clones and lacks some. The sample lists fewer than 75,000 clones; 78% were seen once. CD4+ T cells were isolated after around 10 days of culture. Each participant received a vaccine that was either BNT162b2 or mRNA-1273, given as two doses. Which antigens these TCRs recognize remains unknown. The source was CD4+ T cells from PBMCs cultured without peptide, collected after COVID-19 vaccination. The source is a human donor who received a COVID-19 vaccine.

This clone came up a few times. The V gene is TRBV30, the J gene TRBJ2-2; D is unresolved. V lost 2 bases and J 1 base, leaving 8 bases between the germline ends. Germline CDR1 GTSNPN, CDR2 SVGIG (reference sequence). This CDR3 is 14 amino acids long. In nucleotides, the CDR3 is TGTGCCTGGAGTCGACGGCGGAACACCGGGGAGCTGTTTTTT. Protein: CAWSRRRNTGELFF.

J is TRBJ1-2 and V is TRBV6-5; D is undetermined. V was trimmed by 6 bases and J by 0 bases, leaving 5 bases between them. CDR1 is MNHEY, CDR2 SVGAGI, per germline. The CDR3 runs 12 residues. The CDR3 loop reads CASRRPNYGYTF. CDR3 in DNA: TGTGCCAGCAGGAGGCCTAACTATGGCTACACCTTC.

The chain is built from TRBV2 and TRBJ2-2, with 7 bases identical to TRBD1. CDR3 length: 14 amino acids. Germline loops: CDR1 SNHLY, CDR2 FYNNEI. The V gene end was trimmed by 9 bases and the J gene end by 4 bases; junction bases not matched to a gene: 8. CDR3 DNA sequence: TGTGCCAGAAGAGGCGCAGGGGGCACCGGGGAGCTGTTTTTT. It translates to CARRGAGGTGELFF.

This rearrangement joins TRBV19 to TRBJ1-1, with D perhaps TRBD1 (6 bases). Germline CDR1 reads LNHDA; CDR2 reads SQIVND (reference sequence). V gave up 4 bases and J gave up 5 bases, with 14 bases separating them. The CDR3 length is 14 residues. CDR3 loop: CASSTAGVRTEAFF. The CDR3 DNA reads as TGTGCCAGTAGTACGGCAGGGGTTCGGACTGAAGCTTTCTTT.

V is TRBV20-1 and J is TRBJ2-7; D gene unclear. Trimming took 3 bases from V and 6 from J, leaving 6 bases between them. The CDR3 is made up of 10 amino acids. Germline V gene sequence: CDR1 DFQATT, CDR2 SNEGSKA (reference sequence). The CDR3, as DNA: TGCAGTGCTAGTAGGGTCGAGCAGTACTTC. Protein: CSASRVEQYF.

The chain links TRBV14 to TRBJ2-6; the match to TRBD2 covers 8 bases. V dropped 5 bases and J dropped 3; count of bases not matched to a gene: 3. This CDR3 comprises 15 residues. Germline values: CDR1 SGHDN, CDR2 FVKESK. The CDR3 here is CASSSGGGGANVLTF. In DNA form, the CDR3 reads TGTGCCAGCAGCAGCGGGGGAGGTGGGGCCAACGTCCTGACTTTC.

The J gene is TRBJ1-6, the V gene TRBV27, with 9 nucleotides matching TRBD1. Per the germline V gene, CDR1 is MNHEY and CDR2 is SMNVEV (reference sequence). V trimming: 2 bases; J trimming: 7 bases; junction bases outside the gene matches: 9. The CDR3 consists of 17 residues. Here the CDR3 DNA reads TGTGCCAGCAGTTTAACTCCACAGGGGGCCGGGAATTCACCCCTCCACTTT. It codes for CASSLTPQGAGNSPLHF.

The chain joins TRBV9 to TRBJ2-3; 7 bases fit TRBD2. Germline CDR1 SGDLS, CDR2 YYNGEE. The CDR3 loop spans 15 amino acids. V trimming: 3 bases; J trimming: 2 bases; junction bases outside the gene matches: 6. CDR3 nucleotide sequence: TGTGCCAGCAGCGCCCGGGACTACTCCACAGATACGCAGTATTTT. This encodes CASSARDYSTDTQYF. The full variable domain, its missing parts supplied by reference TRBV9 and TRBJ2-3, is DSGVTQTPKHLITATGQRVTLRCSPRSGDLSVYWYQQSLDQGLQFLIQYYNGEERAKGNILERFSAQQFPDLHSELNLSSLELGDSALYFCASSARDYSTDTQYFGPGTRLTVL.

The chain carries TRBV6-5 and TRBJ2-1; D may be TRBD2 (6 bases). The CDR3 is 15 residues long. V was clipped by 6 bases and J by 8 bases, with 20 bases between them. Germline V gene data show CDR1 as MNHEY and CDR2 as SVGAGI. The CDR3 protein is CASRRRGTGTDEQFF. The CDR3 DNA reads TGTGCCAGCAGGCGGAGGGGTACAGGTACGGATGAGCAGTTCTTC.

This rearrangement joins TRBV27 to TRBJ2-3; 7 bases map to TRBD2. The CDR3 totals 19 residues. J gave up 7 bases and V 2 bases, and 21 bases lay outside the gene matches. Germline-derived CDR1 and CDR2 are MNHEY and SMNVEV (reference sequence). The CDR3, as DNA: TGTGCCAGCAGTTTAAACCCCCCCTCCGGGAGGACTCAATCTAATACGCAGTATTTT. Its translation: CASSLNPPSGRTQSNTQYF.

The chain is built from TRBV28 and TRBJ2-7; maybe TRBD1 (8 bases). The CDR3 covers 17 residues. V shed 2 bases and J shed 3 bases, with 20 bases lying between them. Germline V gene sequence: CDR1 MDHEN, CDR2 SYDVKM. CDR3 nucleotide sequence: TGTGCCAGCAGTTTAACCCGACAGGGGACTAAAATCTACGAGCAGTACTTC. It is translated as CASSLTRQGTKIYEQYF. The full variable domain, in which reference TRBV28 and TRBJ2-7 provide the parts outside the CDR3, is DVKVTQSSRYLVKRTGEKVFLECVQDMDHENMFWYRQDPGLGLRLIYFSYDVKMKEKGDIPEGYSVSREKKERFSLILESASTNQTSMYLCASSLTRQGTKIYEQYFGPGTRLTVT.

The chain links TRBV5-1 to TRBJ1-2; TRBD1 aligns across 8 bases. Per germline, CDR1 SGHRS and CDR2 YFSETQ. CDR3 length: 15 residues. Trimming removed 3 bases from V and 4 bases from J; junction bases left unmatched: 8. The CDR3, as DNA: TGCGCCAGCAGCTCCCGACAGGGGCCCTCCTATGGCTACACCTTC. It is translated as CASSSRQGPSYGYTF.

This clone was detected a few times. The chain employs TRBV6-1 and TRBJ1-1; TRBD1 matches 7 bases. This CDR3 has 17 amino acids. The V and J ends lost 2 bases and 4 bases, in that order; junction bases with no gene match: 13. CDR1 MNHNS and CDR2 SASEGT come from the germline V gene. CDR3 amino acids: CASSEIGDRRVITEAFF. CDR3 nucleotide sequence: TGTGCCAGCAGTGAAATCGGGGACAGACGGGTGATCACTGAAGCTTTCTTT.

This chain connects TRBV12-3 or TRBV12-4 to TRBJ1-5; perhaps TRBD1 as D (5 bases). This CDR3 contains 13 residues. V lost 6 bases, J lost 7 bases, and 13 bases lay in between. Here the CDR3 DNA reads TGTGCCAGCAGCCCGGGGGTCCACCAGCCCCAGCATTTT. This codes for CASSPGVHQPQHF.

This clone was seen more than once but under ten times. The rearrangement links TRBV2 to TRBJ2-6, with D possibly being TRBD1 (6 bases). V dropped 10 bases and J dropped 0 bases, with 16 bases sitting between them. This CDR3 has 16 residues. Germline CDR1 reads SNHLY; CDR2 reads FYNNEI. The CDR3 is CAINLDSLSGANVLTF. CDR3 DNA: TGTGCCATTAATCTGGACAGCCTCTCTGGGGCCAACGTCCTGACTTTC.

CDR3 DNA: TGTGCCAGCAGCAGTGGGACAGGGGGCAAAGGATTAGCCAAAAACATTCAGTACTTC. It translates to CASSSGTGGKGLAKNIQYF. This rearrangement joins TRBV7-9 to TRBJ2-4; the match to TRBD1 covers 12 bases. The germline CDR1 and CDR2 sequences are SEHNR and FQNEAQ (reference sequence). V lost 5 bases, J lost 0 bases, and 11 bases stayed unmatched. This CDR3 contains 19 residues.

The genes are TRBV7-9 and TRBJ1-2; 9 bases are shared with TRBD1. Germline lookup yields CDR1 SEHNR and CDR2 FQNEAQ (reference sequence). The CDR3 is 18 residues long. Trimming cost V 0 bases and J 1 base; bases outside gene matches: 9. This CDR3 reads CASSLAALSTGGNYGYTF. DNA of the CDR3: TGTGCCAGCAGCTTAGCCGCCCTCTCGACAGGGGGTAACTATGGCTACACCTTC.

The rearrangement joins TRBV6-6 to TRBJ2-7, with a possible D match to TRBD2 (6 bases). CDR3 length: 15 amino acids. The V end lost 0 bases, the J end lost 6 bases, and 15 bases lay between the germline ends. Germline V gene lookup returns CDR1 MNHNY and CDR2 SVGAGI (reference sequence). The chain's CDR3 is CASSYSGRAGREQYF. DNA of the CDR3: TGTGCCAGCAGTTACTCGGGCAGAGCGGGTCGCGAGCAGTACTTC.

The chain couples TRBV3-1 (or the pseudogene TRBV3-2) to TRBJ2-2; D remains unclear. V was clipped by 0 bases and J by 3 bases, with 11 bases between them. Germline V gene lookup returns CDR1 LGHDT and CDR2 YNNKEL (reference sequence). The CDR3 spans 16 residues. In DNA form, the CDR3 reads TGTGCCAGCAGCCAAGATATCGCGGTAGACACCGGGGAGCTGTTTTTT. It encodes CASSQDIAVDTGELFF.

This chain links TRBV21-1 with TRBJ1-1; the table's D call TRBD1 went unverified against the DNA. TRBV21-1 is tagged as a pseudogene. The CDR3 extends over 21 amino acids. The CDR3 spells CASSFPRGTGGVVGGNTEAFF. The DNA for the CDR3 is TGTGCCAGCAGCTTCCCCCGTGGGACAGGGGGCGTTGTGGGGGGTAACACTGAAGCTTTCTTT.

The chain has TRBV3-1 (or the pseudogene TRBV3-2) and TRBJ2-3; 9 nucleotides line up with TRBD2. J lost 1 base, V lost 1 base, and 3 bases had no gene match. The CDR3 loop spans 16 amino acids. Germline values: CDR1 LGHDT, CDR2 YNNKEL (reference sequence). CDR3 sequence: CASSQARTSGTDTQYF. The CDR3 DNA follows: TGTGCCAGCAGCCAAGCACGGACTAGCGGCACAGATACGCAGTATTTT.

The count of this clone is one. V usage is TRBV5-4 and J usage is TRBJ2-6; D is undetermined. Germline V gene sequence: CDR1 SGHNT, CDR2 YYREEE (reference sequence). The CDR3 loop spans 16 amino acids. Trimming took off 0 bases at V and 3 bases at J, with 10 bases between the two ends. CDR3: CASSLVGSFGANVLTF. The CDR3 DNA reads as TGTGCCAGCAGCTTGGTGGGGTCTTTTGGGGCCAACGTCCTGACTTTC.

There are a few counts of this clone. V gene TRBV24-1 combines with J gene TRBJ2-3, with D perhaps being TRBD1 or TRBD2 (5 bases each). Germline loops: CDR1 KGHDR, CDR2 SFDVKD. This CDR3 spans 11 amino acids. V was pared by 3 bases and J by 8 bases, with 5 bases between. The CDR3 region has the DNA TGTGCCACCAGTGATGGGGGTACGCAGTATTTT. It encodes CATSDGGTQYF.

The rearrangement links TRBV5-1 to TRBJ2-7; TRBD1 aligns across 11 bases. V lost 4 bases, J lost 8 bases, and 2 bases stayed unmatched. Germline loops: CDR1 SGHRS, CDR2 YFSETQ. The CDR3 length is 12 residues. CDR3 region: CASSTDRGQQYF. CDR3 coding DNA: TGCGCCAGCAGCACGGACAGGGGGCAGCAGTACTTC. The full variable domain, with the rest looked up from reference TRBV5-1 and TRBJ2-7, is KAGVTQTPRYLIKTRGQQVTLSCSPISGHRSVSWYQQTPGQGLQFLFEYFSETQRNKGNFPGRFSGRQFSNSRSEMNVSTLELGDSALYLCASSTDRGQQYFGPGTRLTVT.

The CDR3 loop is CATSRDQARAETQYF. In nucleotides, the CDR3 is TGTGCCACCAGCAGAGATCAGGCCAGGGCAGAGACCCAGTACTTC. This chain links TRBV15 with TRBJ2-5, with D possibly being TRBD1 (5 bases). CDR3 length equals 15 residues. Trimming removed 0 bases at V and 4 bases at J, with 12 bases between. Germline V gives CDR1 LNHNV, CDR2 YYDKDF (reference sequence).